The 23 T cell receptor beta chains below all came from one sample that was sequenced in a study of shared T cell receptors in the human thymus. The method was immunoSEQ multiplex PCR; TCRdb's version includes in-frame clones alone and lacks a portion of them. The table lists about 710,000 clones, about 87% of them singletons. This sample was shared with a second study, whose subject was human thymus T cells.

The sample was thymocytes. The receptor source for this set is a boy in the first two years of life with a congenital heart defect.

V gene TRBV15 combines with J gene TRBJ1-1; TRBD1 is a possible D gene (6 bases). This CDR3 comprises 21 residues. The V gene's germline CDR1 is LNHNV and CDR2 YYDKDF (reference sequence). V was pared by 5 bases and J by 3 bases, with 34 bases between. The CDR3 sequence: CATSPKGTTGHLASRYTEAFF. CDR3 DNA sequence: TGTGCCACCAGCCCAAAGGGGACCACGGGACACCTGGCTTCTCGGTACACTGAAGCTTTCTTT.

CDR3 in amino acids: CASSQEYGTAKTYNEQFF. The DNA of the CDR3 is TGTGCCAGCAGCCAAGAATACGGGACAGCGAAAACCTACAATGAGCAGTTCTTC. The genes are TRBV14 and TRBJ2-1; 7 bases line up with TRBD1. V was pared by 0 bases and J by 2 bases, with 10 bases of the junction left unmatched. The CDR3 has 18 amino acids. Germline values: CDR1 SGHDN, CDR2 FVKESK.

This clone was recorded a few times. The chain employs TRBV6-6 and TRBJ2-7; D not certain. In germline, CDR1 is MNHNY, CDR2 SVGAGI (reference sequence). There are 14 residues in the CDR3. Trimming removed 2 bases from V and 3 bases from J, with 11 bases in between. The CDR3 region has the DNA TGTGCCAGCAGTTACGACTCAGCCCTCTACGAGCAGTACTTC. Translating it yields CASSYDSALYEQYF.

This chain joins TRBV11-2 and TRBJ2-5; tentative D call: TRBD1 (7 bases). The CDR3 is made up of 13 amino acids. Germline CDR1 reads SGHAT; CDR2 reads FQNNGV. Trimming removed 4 bases at V and 6 bases at J, with 12 bases between. For the CDR3, the DNA is TGTGCCAGCAGCTGTCAGGGGGGAAAGACCCAGTACTTC. Its translation is CASSCQGGKTQYF.

The chain uses TRBV4-3 and TRBJ1-1; 7 bases are a match to TRBD1. Germline CDR1 LGHNA, CDR2 YSLEER. Trimming at V came to 3 bases and at J to 0 bases, leaving 10 bases not matched to a gene. The CDR3 loop spans 17 amino acids. The CDR3 region has the DNA TGCGCCAGCAGCCAGGGGTACAAAGGGGGCTTGAACACTGAAGCTTTCTTT. Translated, it gives CASSQGYKGGLNTEAFF.

This rearrangement joins TRBV4-1 to TRBJ2-7, with 7 bases lining up with TRBD2. Losses at the gene ends were 4 bases for V and 7 bases for J; bases not matched to a gene: 7. The CDR3 is made up of 13 amino acids. Germline values: CDR1 MGHRA, CDR2 YSYEKL. The CDR3 sequence is CASSPLAAGEQYF. The DNA for the CDR3 is TGCGCCAGCAGCCCTCTTGCAGCGGGAGAGCAGTACTTC.

The chain has TRBV5-6 and TRBJ2-2; TRBD2 agrees at 7 bases. Germline CDR1 and CDR2: SGHDT and YYEEEE. The CDR3 runs 16 residues. With V trimmed by 4 bases and J by 3 bases, 9 bases remained unmatched. CDR3 coding DNA: TGTGCCAGCAGCCAGGAAGGACTAGAGGACACCGGGGAGCTGTTTTTT. It is translated as CASSQEGLEDTGELFF.

The V call is TRBV19, the J call TRBJ2-2, with D perhaps TRBD1 (7 bases). CDR1 and CDR2 (germline): LNHDA, SQIVND (reference sequence). There are 16 residues in the CDR3. The V end lost 1 base, the J end lost 5 bases, and 14 bases lay between the germline ends. This CDR3 is CASSIGFQGGTGELFF. CDR3 DNA sequence: TGTGCCAGTAGTATAGGTTTCCAGGGGGGTACCGGGGAGCTGTTTTTT.

This clone was found once. This rearrangement joins TRBV13 to TRBJ2-6, with D unresolved. In germline, CDR1 is PRHDT, CDR2 FYEKMQ (reference sequence). The ends were cut back, 1 base at V and 2 bases at J, with 6 bases in the middle. CDR3 length: 15 amino acids. CDR3 nucleotide sequence: TGTGCCAGCAGCTTAGCTGGGCCTGGGGCCAACGTCCTGACTTTC. This codes for CASSLAGPGANVLTF.

This clone was detected once. The chain links TRBV10-3 to TRBJ1-2; tentative D call: TRBD1 (5 bases). Trimming pared 7 bases from V and 5 bases from J, leaving 17 bases between. The CDR3 contains 14 residues. CDR1 is ENHRY, CDR2 SYGVKD, per germline. As DNA, the CDR3 is TGTGCCATCACCCCGGGAGGGGCGAATTATGGCTACACCTTC. This codes for CAITPGGANYGYTF.

J is TRBJ2-5 and V is TRBV4-2; the match to TRBD2 covers 10 bases. CDR3 length equals 15 residues. Germline loops: CDR1 LGHNA, CDR2 YNFKEQ. Trimming removed 6 bases from V and 5 bases from J; junction bases left unmatched: 9. CDR3 amino acids: CASRVSGGAGETQYF. CDR3 nucleotide sequence: TGTGCCAGCAGAGTGAGCGGGGGGGCGGGGGAGACCCAGTACTTC.

This chain connects TRBV28 to TRBJ1-2; D is perhaps TRBD1 (5 bases). CDR1 and CDR2 (germline): MDHEN, SYDVKM. V was cut by 2 bases and J by 8 bases, with 12 bases left in between. This CDR3 is built from 13 residues. CDR3 sequence reads: CASSLGGAQGYTF. The DNA for the CDR3 is TGTGCCAGCAGTTTAGGAGGGGCGCAAGGCTACACCTTC.

In regard to this clone: This same CDR3 is encoded by further DNA sequences in the sample. This chain joins TRBV28 and TRBJ1-6; a possible D gene is TRBD1 (5 bases). CDR1 and CDR2 from the germline V gene are MDHEN and SYDVKM. CDR3 length: 16 amino acids. V was trimmed by 7 bases and J by 3 bases, leaving 16 bases between them. CDR3 residues: CASTDDSTNYNSPLHF. The CDR3 DNA reads TGTGCCAGCACCGACGACAGCACCAACTATAATTCACCCCTCCACTTT.

V gene TRBV9 combines with J gene TRBJ2-3; 10 nucleotides line up with TRBD2. The CDR3 loop spans 16 amino acids. Germline V lookup: CDR1 SGDLS, CDR2 YYNGEE. Germline trimming cut 4 bases from V and 5 bases from J; bases unmatched to any gene: 10. In DNA form, the CDR3 reads TGTGCCAGCAGCACCCAAGCGGGAGGGGGGAAAGATACGCAGTATTTT. Encoded protein: CASSTQAGGGKDTQYF.

The rearrangement uses TRBV9 and TRBJ2-1; 10 nucleotides align to TRBD1. CDR3 length: 17 amino acids. From germline, CDR1 is SGDLS and CDR2 YYNGEE. V trimming: 0 bases; J trimming: 7 bases; junction bases outside the gene matches: 10. The CDR3 spells CASSVVSGTGVGNEQFF. CDR3 DNA sequence: TGTGCCAGCAGCGTAGTAAGTGGGACAGGGGTCGGGAATGAGCAGTTCTTC.

This rearrangement joins TRBV2 to TRBJ2-1; weak D call: TRBD1 (6 bases). The germline V gene encodes CDR1 SNHLY and CDR2 FYNNEI. This CDR3 contains 13 residues. V was trimmed by 6 bases and J by 8 bases, leaving 14 bases between them. Here the CDR3 DNA reads TGTGCCAGCAGGAGCGGACCAGGGGATGAGCAGTTCTTC. Encoded protein: CASRSGPGDEQFF.

This chain uses TRBV11-2 with TRBJ2-5; tentative D call: TRBD2 (6 bases). V lost 2 bases to trimming and J lost 5 bases, with 12 bases between them. Per germline, CDR1 SGHAT and CDR2 FQNNGV. The CDR3 sequence is 14 residues long. The CDR3 sequence: CASSLRASDETQYF. In DNA, the CDR3 is TGTGCCAGCAGCTTAAGGGCTAGCGATGAGACCCAGTACTTC. The variable domain in full, with the rest retrieved from reference TRBV11-2 and TRBJ2-5, is EAGVAQSPRYKIIEKRQSVAFWCNPISGHATLYWYQQILGQGPKLLIQFQNNGVVDDSQLPKDRFSAERLKGVDSTLKIQPAKLEDSAVYLCASSLRASDETQYFGPGTRLLVL.

This chain links TRBV4-1 with TRBJ2-7; TRBD1 matches at 10 bases. The CDR3 spans 21 residues. Germline V gene sequence: CDR1 MGHRA, CDR2 YSYEKL. Trimming at V came to 0 bases and at J to 3 bases, leaving 20 bases not matched to a gene. DNA for the CDR3: TGCGCCAGCAGCCAAGAAGGGTCCCCCTCCGAAGGACAGGGGGGAATCTACGAGCAGTACTTC. It encodes CASSQEGSPSEGQGGIYEQYF.

This clone was seen once. The CDR3 here is CASSPRTGRHSPLHF. Written as DNA, the CDR3 is TGTGCCAGCAGTCCCAGGACAGGGCGGCATTCACCCCTCCACTTT. V and J are TRBV27 and TRBJ1-6, with TRBD1 identical over 8 bases. The CDR3 is 15 amino acids. In germline, CDR1 is MNHEY, CDR2 SMNVEV (reference sequence). V gave up 5 bases and J gave up 8 bases; unmatched junction bases: 8.

J is TRBJ2-4 and V is TRBV4-3, with a possible D match to TRBD2 (6 bases). In germline, CDR1 is LGHNA, CDR2 YSLEER. The CDR3 loop spans 17 amino acids. Deletions cut 4 bases from V and 6 bases from J, with 22 bases between. Here the CDR3 reads CASSLTGAPTGRNIQYF. CDR3 nucleotides: TGCGCCAGCAGCCTTACCGGGGCCCCCACCGGGAGAAACATTCAGTACTTC.

The chain links TRBV5-6 to TRBJ1-4; the match to TRBD1 covers 10 bases. V shed 0 bases, J shed 6 bases, and the junction held 5 bases outside the gene matches. The CDR3 is 16 residues long. The germline CDR1 and CDR2 sequences are SGHDT and YYEEEE. CDR3 amino acids: CASSLARTGGYEKLFF. The CDR3, as DNA: TGTGCCAGCAGCTTGGCTCGGACAGGGGGATATGAAAAACTGTTTTTT.

This clone was picked up one time. The V and J genes are TRBV15 and TRBJ2-5; D gene ambiguous. The length of the CDR3 is 13 residues. With 0 bases removed from V and 3 bases from J, the gap between germline ends came to 5 bases. The germline V gene encodes CDR1 LNHNV and CDR2 YYDKDF (reference sequence). DNA of the CDR3: TGTGCCACCAGCAGAGATTCAGAAGAGACCCAGTACTTC. It encodes CATSRDSEETQYF.

This clone was detected only a few times. V usage is TRBV29-1 and J usage is TRBJ1-2; D not certain. The germline CDR1 and CDR2 sequences are SQVTM and ANQGSEA. The CDR3 spans 12 residues. Trimming shortened V by 7 bases and J by 8 bases, and 17 bases separated the two germline ends. The CDR3 DNA is TGCAGCGCTATTGTGGGTCCCGGGGGCTACACCTTC. It specifies CSAIVGPGGYTF.